This T cell receptor beta chain was sequenced in a study of Graves' ophthalmopathy and Graves' hyperthyroidism. Whole-study results and caveats: Ophthalmopathy was separated from stable hyperthyroidism by a 13-signature model with about 86% sensitivity and just under 84% specificity.

The evidence that diagnosis relied on was clinical symptoms, serum thyroxine, TRAb, thyroid ultrasound and orbital computed tomography. This clonotype was observed a handful of times. Its antigen is still unknown. The authors amplified TCR beta CDR3 regions, and they did so from RNA transcripts for repertoire sequencing. An opening RT-PCR round employed HTBI primers and preceded a second-round multiplex PCR. TCRdb independently ran MiXCR on the multiplex PCR reads; one entry per CDR3 protein. Among about 600,000 distinct CDR3 sequences listed, less than 40% were seen once. In germline, CDR1 is MGHRA, CDR2 YSYEKL. The CDR3 spans 16 residues. Trimming shortened V by 4 bases and J by 6 bases, and 22 bases separated the two germline ends.

The sequencing input was peripheral blood or thyroid tissue (not recorded which). The chain has TRBV4-1 and TRBJ2-7; D might be TRBD2 (6 bases). The clonotype originates from an adult man with Graves' hyperthyroidism. The CDR3 protein is CASSPSKGPGTREQYF. CDR3 bases: TGCGCCAGCAGCCCGTCGAAGGGACCAGGGACTCGCGAGCAGTACTTC.